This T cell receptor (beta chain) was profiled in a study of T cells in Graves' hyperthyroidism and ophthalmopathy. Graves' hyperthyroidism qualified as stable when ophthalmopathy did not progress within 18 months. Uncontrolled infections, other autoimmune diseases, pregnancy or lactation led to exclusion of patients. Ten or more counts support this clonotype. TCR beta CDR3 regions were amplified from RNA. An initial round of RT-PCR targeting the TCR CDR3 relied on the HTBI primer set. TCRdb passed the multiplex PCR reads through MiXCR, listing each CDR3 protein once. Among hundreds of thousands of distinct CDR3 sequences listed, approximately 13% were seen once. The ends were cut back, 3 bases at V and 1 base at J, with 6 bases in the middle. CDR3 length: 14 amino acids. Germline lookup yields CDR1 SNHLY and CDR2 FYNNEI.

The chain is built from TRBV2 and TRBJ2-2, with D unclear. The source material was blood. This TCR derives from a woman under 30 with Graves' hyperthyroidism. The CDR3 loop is CASSDRQNTGELFF. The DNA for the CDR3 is TGTGCCAGCAGTGACAGACAGAACACCGGGGAGCTGTTTTTT.